A single sample is the source of the 27 T cell receptor beta chains below, sequenced in a study of blood T cell repertoires in COVID-19. TCRdb keeps only in-frame clones here, not all; method: immunoSEQ multiplex PCR. The sample carries roughly 150,000 clones, approximately 86% recorded once. The specimen was peripheral blood. The receptors originated from an elderly woman with COVID-19, enrolled during active disease.

V and J are TRBV6-2 or TRBV6-3 and TRBJ2-7; TRBD1 is a possible D gene (6 bases). Trimming took 5 bases from V and 7 from J, leaving 12 bases between them. The CDR3 is 12 amino acids. Germline values: CDR1 MNHEY, CDR2 SVGEGT. The CDR3 spells CASSPGVWEQYF. Written as DNA, the CDR3 is TGTGCCAGCAGTCCAGGGGTATGGGAGCAGTACTTC.

The table lists this clone with a few counts. The CDR3 loop reads CASSLEAANTEAFF. Here the CDR3 DNA reads TGTGCCAGCAGCTTAGAGGCCGCGAACACTGAAGCTTTCTTT. The chain joins TRBV11-2 to TRBJ1-1; no reliable D call. This CDR3 region has 14 residues. Germline V gene lookup returns CDR1 SGHAT and CDR2 FQNNGV. The V gene lost 0 bases and the J gene lost 1 base, with 6 bases spanning the gap.

This rearrangement joins TRBV24-1 to TRBJ2-3; weak D call: TRBD2 (6 bases). CDR1 and CDR2 (germline): KGHDR, SFDVKD. V lost 3 bases, J lost 1 base, and 13 bases lay in between. This CDR3 contains 16 residues. The CDR3 loop is CATSDRVGGGTDTQYF. Here the CDR3 DNA reads TGTGCCACCAGTGATCGCGTGGGAGGCGGCACAGATACGCAGTATTTT.

V usage is TRBV28 and J usage is TRBJ1-1; D remains unclear. This CDR3 region has 14 residues. CDR1 is MDHEN, CDR2 SYDVKM, per germline. Trimming removed 7 bases from V and 10 bases from J, with 22 bases in between. The CDR3 sequence is CASTPEGRGLRAFF. DNA of the CDR3: TGTGCCAGCACTCCGGAGGGTCGCGGACTCCGAGCTTTCTTT. Using reference TRBV28 and TRBJ1-1 for the parts outside the CDR3, the full variable domain is DVKVTQSSRYLVKRTGEKVFLECVQDMDHENMFWYRQDPGLGLRLIYFSYDVKMKEKGDIPEGYSVSREKKERFSLILESASTNQTSMYLCASTPEGRGLRAFFGQGTRLTVV.

The genes are TRBV7-9 and TRBJ1-5; no clear D. Looked up from germline, CDR1 is SEHNR and CDR2 is FQNEAQ (reference sequence). The CDR3 spans 15 residues. V was shortened by 6 bases and J by 4 bases, with 16 bases between the two germline ends. The CDR3 DNA is TGTGCCAGCAGTTCCGACCGGACTGGGAATCAGCCCCAGCATTTT. The encoded protein is CASSSDRTGNQPQHF.

The chain has TRBV6-5 and TRBJ1-6; D uncertain. The germline V gene encodes CDR1 MNHEY and CDR2 SVGAGI. The CDR3 has 12 residues. Trimming shortened V by 2 bases and J by 10 bases, and 6 bases separated the two germline ends. CDR3 sequence: CASSYPPSPLHF. CDR3 in DNA: TGTGCCAGCAGTTACCCCCCATCACCCCTCCACTTT.

The chain carries TRBV14 and TRBJ1-1; the D gene is possibly TRBD1 (6 bases). The V end was cut by 4 bases, the J end by 5 bases, with 17 bases between. Germline lookup yields CDR1 SGHDN and CDR2 FVKESK. The CDR3 sequence is 15 residues long. CDR3 DNA: TGTGCCAGCAGCCGGTTGACTCCGAGGGGGACTGAAGCTTTCTTT. This translates into CASSRLTPRGTEAFF.

In DNA, the CDR3 is TGTGCCAGCTCACCCCCAGGGGGTGGGGCCAACGTCCTGACTTTC. Translating gives CASSPPGGGANVLTF. This chain links TRBV18 with TRBJ2-6, with 7 bases lining up with TRBD1. Germline CDR1 is KGHSH and CDR2 is LQKENI. Trimming cost V 3 bases and J 3 bases; bases outside gene matches: 2. The CDR3 consists of 15 residues.

This chain links TRBV3-1 (or the pseudogene TRBV3-2) with TRBJ1-2; the D gene is possibly TRBD1 (5 bases). Trimming pared 1 base from V and 4 bases from J, leaving 7 bases between. CDR1 LGHDT and CDR2 YNNKEL come from the germline V gene (reference sequence). The CDR3 is made up of 13 amino acids. CDR3 nucleotide sequence: TGTGCCAGCAGCCAAGGACAGAGCTATGGCTACACCTTC. Its protein product is CASSQGQSYGYTF.

V and J are TRBV7-9 and TRBJ1-1; D is unclear. This CDR3 region has 14 residues. V dropped 1 base and J dropped 4 bases, with 10 bases sitting between them. From germline, CDR1 is SEHNR and CDR2 FQNEAQ (reference sequence). The CDR3, as DNA: TGTGCCAGCAGCTTAGAGGCAGGACTCACTGAAGCTTTCTTT. It translates to CASSLEAGLTEAFF.

This chain joins TRBV4-1 and TRBJ2-3; 8 bases match TRBD1. Trimming at V came to 3 bases and at J to 5 bases, leaving 13 bases not matched to a gene. The CDR3 has 17 residues. Germline V CDR1 and CDR2: MGHRA, YSYEKL. The CDR3 sequence: CASSQGGGQGTIDTQYF. CDR3 nucleotide sequence: TGCGCCAGCAGCCAGGGAGGAGGACAGGGTACAATAGATACGCAGTATTTT.

This clone was picked up a small number of times. The V gene is TRBV7-2, the J gene TRBJ1-2; 7 positions match TRBD1. The CDR3 spans 14 residues. The germline gives CDR1 SGHTA, CDR2 FQGNSA. With 7 bases clipped from V and 1 base from J, the junction kept 6 bases outside the gene matches. CDR3 in DNA: TGTGCCAGCACCCTGGACAGGATTAACTATGGCTACACCTTC. Translating it yields CASTLDRINYGYTF.

Of note for this clone: The same CDR3 also results from other DNA sequences found in this sample. The chain links TRBV7-2 to TRBJ2-3; 10 bases agree with TRBD2. J gave up 0 bases and V 3 bases, and 0 bases lay outside the gene matches. Germline lookup yields CDR1 SGHTA and CDR2 FQGNSA. The CDR3 extends over 15 amino acids. CDR3: CASSLTSGSTDTQYF. The DNA for the CDR3 is TGTGCCAGCAGCTTGACTAGCGGGAGCACAGATACGCAGTATTTT. Variable domain in full (rest from reference TRBV7-2 and TRBJ2-3): GAGVSQSPSNKVTEKGKDVELRCDPISGHTALYWYRQSLGQGLEFLIYFQGNSAPDKSGLPSDRFSAERTGGSVSTLTIQRTQQEDSAVYLCASSLTSGSTDTQYFGPGTRLTVL.

V is TRBV21-1 and J is TRBJ1-6; the D segment call TRBD1 is taken from the table without a DNA check. TRBV21-1 is described as a pseudogene. This CDR3 region has 16 residues. The CDR3 sequence: CASSKQGLPYNSPLHF. The CDR3 nucleotides read TGTGCCAGCAGCAAACAGGGATTACCCTATAATTCACCCCTCCACTTT.

The genes are TRBV19 and TRBJ2-2; D is possibly TRBD1 (5 bases). The ends were cut back, 0 bases at V and 5 bases at J, with 10 bases in the middle. This CDR3 contains 15 residues. Germline V gene sequence: CDR1 LNHDA, CDR2 SQIVND (reference sequence). The CDR3 is CASSIERQQTGELFF. The CDR3 DNA reads as TGTGCCAGTAGTATAGAACGACAGCAGACCGGGGAGCTGTTTTTT.

The J gene is TRBJ1-2, the V gene TRBV5-1; TRBD1 matches 7 bases. The CDR3 covers 14 residues. CDR1 is SGHRS, CDR2 YFSETQ, per germline. Trimming removed 0 bases from V and 6 bases from J; junction bases left unmatched: 5. The DNA of the CDR3 is TGCGCCAGCAGCTTGGCCGGGACAGAGAATGGCTACACCTTC. It is translated as CASSLAGTENGYTF. Looking up the rest from reference TRBV5-1 and TRBJ1-2 gives the full variable domain: KAGVTQTPRYLIKTRGQQVTLSCSPISGHRSVSWYQQTPGQGLQFLFEYFSETQRNKGNFPGRFSGRQFSNSRSEMNVSTLELGDSALYLCASSLAGTENGYTFGSGTRLTVV.

V usage is TRBV10-3 and J usage is TRBJ2-2; 8 bases align to TRBD2. Germline V gene lookup returns CDR1 ENHRY and CDR2 SYGVKD. Trimming at V came to 10 bases and at J to 6 bases, leaving 16 bases not matched to a gene. The CDR3 spans 16 residues. The CDR3 spells CATCPYSGRFAGELFF. The CDR3 region has the DNA TGTGCCACTTGCCCATACAGCGGGAGATTTGCCGGGGAGCTGTTTTTT.

Of note for this clone: This CDR3 is also generated by other DNA sequences in the sample. The CDR3 is CASSYSWDRGSPLHF. For the CDR3, the DNA is TGTGCCAGCAGTTACTCCTGGGACAGGGGATCACCCCTCCACTTT. This sequence joins TRBV6-2 or TRBV6-3 and TRBJ1-6; 10 bases align to TRBD1. CDR1 is MNHEY and CDR2 is SVGEGT in the germline V gene. The CDR3 is made up of 15 amino acids. After removal of 0 bases from V and 10 bases from J, the junction contained 3 bases not matched to a gene.

This chain links TRBV6-5 with TRBJ1-4; D not resolved. The CDR3 length is 12 residues. With 8 bases removed from V and 5 bases from J, the gap between germline ends came to 9 bases. The germline CDR1 and CDR2 sequences are MNHEY and SVGAGI. CDR3 nucleotides: TGTGCCAGCGGGCCTGGGAATGAAAAACTGTTTTTT. The encoded protein is CASGPGNEKLFF.

The chain recombines TRBV6-6 with TRBJ2-3, with D maybe TRBD1 (6 bases). This CDR3 comprises 16 residues. Between the trimmed V and J ends, which lost 4 bases and 1 base, there was a span of 15 bases. The germline gives CDR1 MNHNY, CDR2 SVGAGI (reference sequence). The CDR3 is CASSSLLQGGTDTQYF. The CDR3, as DNA: TGTGCCAGCAGTTCCCTCTTACAGGGAGGCACAGATACGCAGTATTTT.

V usage is TRBV24-1 and J usage is TRBJ2-5; TRBD1 matches 8 bases. The CDR3 is 15 amino acids. The J segment lost 2 bases and the V segment lost 5 bases, leaving 6 bases of the junction unmatched. Germline-derived CDR1 and CDR2 are KGHDR and SFDVKD. The CDR3 coding sequence is TGTGCCACCAGTGGTGGACAGGGCGCACAAGAGACCCAGTACTTC. It codes for CATSGGQGAQETQYF.

This chain joins TRBV4-2 and TRBJ1-1, with TRBD1 identical over 7 bases. With 1 base clipped from V and 4 bases from J, the junction kept 3 bases outside the gene matches. The germline gives CDR1 LGHNA, CDR2 YNFKEQ. CDR3 length: 14 amino acids. CDR3 protein: CASSQATGPTEAFF. CDR3 DNA: TGTGCCAGCAGCCAAGCGACAGGGCCCACTGAAGCTTTCTTT.

This clone appeared a single time. The chain joins TRBV24-1 to TRBJ1-2; the D gene is possibly TRBD1 (6 bases). Germline-derived CDR1 and CDR2 are KGHDR and SFDVKD. CDR3 size: 14 residues. Trimming left V 4 bases short and J 8 bases short, with 16 bases between. This CDR3 reads CATSEPGQRSGYTF. The DNA for the CDR3 is TGTGCCACCAGTGAACCGGGACAACGCAGCGGCTACACCTTC.

This clone was observed once. CDR3 amino acids: CASSEESGSADTQYF. DNA of the CDR3: TGTGCCAGCAGTGAAGAAAGCGGGAGCGCAGATACGCAGTATTTT. V gene TRBV6-4 combines with J gene TRBJ2-3, with 8 bases fitting TRBD2. V dropped 3 bases and J dropped 4; count of bases not matched to a gene: 6. The CDR3 extends over 15 amino acids. In germline, CDR1 is MRHNA, CDR2 SNTAGT.

V and J are TRBV6-6 and TRBJ2-1, with 12 bases that match TRBD2. This CDR3 is built from 17 residues. Germline-derived CDR1 and CDR2 are MNHNY and SVGAGI (reference sequence). V trimming: 5 bases; J trimming: 10 bases; junction bases outside the gene matches: 15. The DNA for the CDR3 is TGTGCCAGCAGTCACCGGACTAGCGGGACAGTCTTGGAGGAGCAGTTCTTC. The encoded protein is CASSHRTSGTVLEEQFF.

V usage is TRBV3-1 (or the pseudogene TRBV3-2) and J usage is TRBJ2-7; D gene uncertain. Germline V gives CDR1 LGHDT, CDR2 YNNKEL (reference sequence). The CDR3 is made up of 13 amino acids. Trimming removed 4 bases from V and 3 bases from J, with 10 bases in between. This chain's CDR3 is CASSLNPGYEQYF. In nucleotides, the CDR3 is TGTGCCAGCAGCCTGAACCCGGGCTACGAGCAGTACTTC.

The chain employs TRBV19 and TRBJ2-3, with 7 bases that match TRBD1. This CDR3 has 15 residues. Germline CDR1 LNHDA, CDR2 SQIVND (reference sequence). Trimming took 2 bases from V and 3 from J; bases not matched to a gene: 5. CDR3: CASSIRQGGTDTQYF. The CDR3 DNA follows: TGTGCCAGTAGTATAAGACAGGGCGGAACAGATACGCAGTATTTT.